Presented here are 31 T cell receptor beta chains from one specimen sequenced in a study of CD8+ T cells in alopecia areata. Researchers sorted pooled cutaneous lymph node cells on the basis of CD4, CD8alpha, NKG2D, NKG2ACE and other markers. Following RNA extraction, reverse transcription yielded cDNA that acted as the sequencing template. Produced via immunoSEQ multiplex PCR; TCRdb's table is partial and in-frame only. Singletons are absent from the sample, which has approximately 300,000 clones. Specimen: CD4+ T cells sorted from a lymph node. The receptors stem from a C3H/HeJ mouse with alopecia areata. The MHC haplotype recorded for the strain is H2-k.

This clone was counted a few times. The genes are named according to mouse. The read stops 4 residues short of the end of the CDR3; the missing end is completed from the germline J gene. Additional DNA sequences in this sample encode the identical CDR3. The V call is TRBV19, the J call TRBJ2-4, with 8 bases matching TRBD2. The CDR3 is 14 residues long. Germline V gene sequence: CDR1 FNHDT, CDR2 SITEND (reference sequence). The ends lost 2 bases at V and 3 bases at J; junction bases unmatched: 2. CDR3: CASSIGGAQNTLYF. The DNA read from the CDR3 is TGTGCCAGCAGTATCGGGGGGGCGCAAAAC.

This clone was detected a few times. Any gene name here is a mouse gene name. The sample holds other DNA sequences that translate to the same CDR3. Incomplete CDR3 DNA: TGTGCCAGCAGTGCCGGGACAAACTATGCT. Its translation: CASSAGTNYA. The whole CDR3 protein is CASSAGTNYAEQFF. The chain uses TRBV13-1 and TRBJ2-1; D is perhaps TRBD1 (6 bases). The CDR3 extends 4 residues past the end of the read, so its final part is completed from the germline J gene. V was cut by 3 bases and J by 1 base, with 8 bases left in between. The germline CDR1 and CDR2 sequences are NSHNY and SYGAGN. The CDR3 extends over 14 amino acids.

In regard to this clone: Genes and germline are mouse. The read stops 4 residues short of the end of the CDR3; the missing end is completed from the germline J gene. This rearrangement joins TRBV2 to TRBJ1-2, with D perhaps TRBD1 (6 bases). The CDR3 runs 13 residues. Per the germline V gene, CDR1 is LGHNA and CDR2 is YSYQKL. The V gene lost 4 bases and the J gene lost 3 bases, with 9 bases spanning the gap. The CDR3: CASSPPGDSDYTF. The CDR3 DNA, read in part, is TGTGCCAGCAGCCCTCCAGGGGACTCC.

This clone showed up just a few times. Mouse germline and gene names are used. The DNA ends 4 residues before the CDR3 does, and the rest of the CDR3 is filled in from the germline J gene. This chain links TRBV13-2 with TRBJ1-1, with D unclear. With 2 bases removed from V and 3 bases from J, the gap between germline ends came to 5 bases. Germline V gene sequence: CDR1 NNHNN, CDR2 SYGAGS (reference sequence). The CDR3 spans 12 residues. CDR3 DNA (partial): TGTGCCAGCGGTGACAGTTACACA. This encodes CASGDSYT. The full CDR3 protein is CASGDSYTEVFF.

About this clone itself: Each gene name is a mouse one. The missing CDR3 end, 4 residues past where the read stops, is filled in from the germline J gene. The chain employs TRBV31 and TRBJ2-3; the D is unclear. With 3 bases removed from V and 0 bases from J, the gap between germline ends came to 10 bases. The CDR3 runs 14 residues. Germline lookup yields CDR1 GKSSPN and CDR2 SITVG. The CDR3 reads CAWSATTSAETLYF. CDR3 DNA, as far as it was read: TGTGCCTGGAGCGCGACAACTAGTGCAGAA. The variable domain in full, with the rest retrieved from reference TRBV31 and TRBJ2-3, is AQTIHQWPVAEIKAVGSPLSLGCTIKGKSSPNLYWYWQATGGTLQQLFYSITVGQVESVVQLNLSASRPKDDQFILSTEKLLLSHSGFYLCAWSATTSAETLYFGSGTRLTVL.

For this clone: Gene names are mouse gene names. The observed sequence ends 4 residues before the CDR3 terminus, with the missing tail filled in from the germline J gene. Other DNA sequences in the same sample also yield this CDR3. The chain uses TRBV13-1 and TRBJ1-1; maybe TRBD1 (6 bases). The CDR3 length is 13 residues. Per germline, CDR1 NSHNY and CDR2 SYGAGN. The sequenced CDR3 bases are TGTGCCAGCAGTGATGCTAGGGGGACA. Translation gives CASSDARGT. The full CDR3 sequence reads CASSDARGTEVFF.

This clone occurred a few times. Any gene name here is a mouse gene name. The CDR3 is cut off 4 residues early in the read; its end comes from the germline J gene. The rearrangement joins TRBV13-1 to TRBJ2-4, with D possibly being TRBD1 (6 bases). The V gene's germline CDR1 is NSHNY and CDR2 SYGAGN. V was trimmed by 0 bases and J by 2 bases, leaving 10 bases between them. This CDR3 has 15 amino acids. CDR3 DNA (partial): TGTGCCAGCAGTGATGTTGGGACATATCAAAAC. Its translation: CASSDVGTYQN. The CDR3, in full, reads CASSDVGTYQNTLYF.

The sample holds a few counts of this clone. Gene labels here are mouse ones. The read stops 4 residues short of the end of the CDR3; the missing end is completed from the germline J gene. This chain joins TRBV19 and TRBJ2-2; 10 bases fit TRBD2. V lost 8 bases, J lost 0 bases, and 1 base stayed unmatched. Germline CDR1 FNHDT, CDR2 SITEND (reference sequence). The CDR3 extends over 14 amino acids. Partial CDR3 DNA: TGTGCCAGTGACTGGGGGGCAAACACCGGG. Amino acid sequence: CASDWGANTG. The CDR3, in full, reads CASDWGANTGQLYF.

With respect to this clone: Germline and genes here are mouse. CDR3 DNA, as far as it was read: TGTGCCAGCAGTGATGCAGGGACT. It translates to CASSDAGT. Given in full, the CDR3 is CASSDAGTEQFF. The V gene is TRBV13-1, the J gene TRBJ2-1; perhaps TRBD1 as D (5 bases). The read gets to within 4 residues of the CDR3 end, and the germline J gene fills in the rest. The CDR3 sequence is 12 residues long. The V gene's germline CDR1 is NSHNY and CDR2 SYGAGN.

The table lists this clone with a few counts. The genes are named according to mouse. Read coverage stops 4 residues before the CDR3 terminus; the germline J gene supplies the remainder. The chain uses TRBV13-3 and TRBJ2-3, with D possibly being TRBD1 (6 bases). V dropped 5 bases and J dropped 0 bases, with 10 bases sitting between them. The CDR3 length is 14 residues. The germline V gene has CDR1 NNHDY and CDR2 SYVADS. The covered CDR3 bases are TGTGCCAGCAGCCGGGACATTAGTGCAGAA. Encoded protein: CASSRDISAE. From start to end, the CDR3 is CASSRDISAETLYF.

This clone was detected ten times or more. Gene names and germline refer to mouse. Read sequence stops 4 residues before the CDR3 end, and the germline J gene provides the missing end. This rearrangement joins TRBV12-1 to TRBJ1-2; D possibly corresponds to TRBD1 (5 bases). Germline CDR1 is SGHSN and CDR2 is HYEKVE. Trimming left V 0 bases short and J 0 bases short, with 7 bases between. This CDR3 region has 14 residues. The CDR3 DNA, read in part, is TGTGCCAGCTCTCTCGCCAGGGCAAACTCC. Encoded protein: CASSLARANS. The entire CDR3 protein is CASSLARANSDYTF.

Comments on this clone: Gene names and germline match the mouse. The sequence runs out 4 residues before the end of the CDR3; the remainder is reconstructed from the germline J gene. This rearrangement joins TRBV1 to TRBJ2-2, with a tentative D call TRBD1 (5 bases). CDR1 NSQYPW and CDR2 LRSPGD come from the germline V gene (reference sequence). Trimming removed 0 bases at V and 3 bases at J, with 11 bases between. The CDR3 covers 16 residues. Incomplete CDR3 DNA: TGCACCTGCAGTGCAGATCGAGGGGATGACACCGGG. Its translation: CTCSADRGDDTG. The full CDR3 reads CTCSADRGDDTGQLYF.

Notes on this clone: Here the gene names and germline are mouse. The CDR3 goes on 4 residues after the read ends, and that part is filled in from the germline J gene. The rearrangement links TRBV31 to TRBJ1-1; D ambiguous. V was shortened by 0 bases and J by 0 bases, with 5 bases between the two germline ends. The germline V gene encodes CDR1 GKSSPN and CDR2 SITVG. The CDR3 spans 13 residues. The DNA read from the CDR3 is TGTGCCTGGAGTCTAGGTCCAAACACA. This codes for CAWSLGPNT. The complete CDR3 protein is CAWSLGPNTEVFF.

Points on this clone: Genes and germline come from the mouse. Read sequence stops 4 residues before the CDR3 end, and the germline J gene provides the missing end. This same CDR3 is encoded by further DNA sequences in the sample. V is TRBV19 and J is TRBJ2-3; 12 bases map to TRBD1. CDR3 length: 15 residues. Losses at the gene ends were 5 bases for V and 3 bases for J; bases not matched to a gene: 4. Germline-derived CDR1 and CDR2 are FNHDT and SITEND (reference sequence). The CDR3 bases that were read are TGTGCCAGCAGCCGGGACAGGGGGCGCGCAGAA. Its protein product is CASSRDRGRAE. The full CDR3 protein reads CASSRDRGRAETLYF.

This clone was seen a few times. Mouse gene names and germline throughout. The DNA ends 4 residues before the CDR3 does, and the rest of the CDR3 is filled in from the germline J gene. The chain recombines TRBV31 with TRBJ1-1, with D possibly matching TRBD1 (6 bases). This CDR3 is built from 12 residues. Germline V gene data show CDR1 as GKSSPN and CDR2 as SITVG. V lost 1 base, J lost 4 bases, and 7 bases lay in between. The chain's CDR3 is CAWSPDSTEVFF. Incomplete CDR3 DNA: TGTGCCTGGAGTCCGGACAGCACA.

This clone was found a few times. Gene names are the mouse ones. Read sequence stops 4 residues before the CDR3 end, and the germline J gene provides the missing end. This chain connects TRBV13-2 to TRBJ2-5; 9 bases line up with TRBD1. Germline CDR1 NNHNN, CDR2 SYGAGS (reference sequence). The CDR3 consists of 14 residues. CDR3 loop: CASGDGTGDDTQYF. CDR3 DNA, as far as it was read: TGTGCCAGCGGTGATGGGACAGGGGACGAC.

Worth noting for this clone: Gene names follow the mouse nomenclature. Read sequence stops 4 residues before the CDR3 end, and the germline J gene provides the missing end. The chain is built from TRBV5 and TRBJ1-1, with D possibly TRBD1 on 6 matching bases. With 4 bases removed from V and 4 bases from J, the gap between germline ends came to 13 bases. Germline CDR1 LGHNA, CDR2 YNLKQL (reference sequence). This CDR3 is built from 14 residues. The sequenced CDR3 bases are TGTGCCAGCAGCCCAATTTGGGACACCACA. Translating gives CASSPIWDTT. The whole CDR3 sequence is CASSPIWDTTEVFF.

As for this clone: Mouse gene names and germline throughout. The CDR3 goes on 4 residues after the read ends, and that part is filled in from the germline J gene. The chain recombines TRBV5 with TRBJ2-1; 12 bases are shared with TRBD2. The germline CDR1 and CDR2 sequences are LGHNA and YNLKQL (reference sequence). The CDR3 sequence is 15 residues long. Unmatched junction bases numbered 5, after V lost 5 bases and J lost 6 bases. The CDR3 bases that were read are TGTGCCAGCAGCTCCCGGGACTGGGGGGCTGCT. Its protein is CASSSRDWGAA. The CDR3, in full, reads CASSSRDWGAAEQFF.

The sample holds a few counts of this clone. Gene labels here are mouse ones. The read gets to within 4 residues of the CDR3 end, and the germline J gene fills in the rest. The chain employs TRBV17 and TRBJ1-1; 9 bases match TRBD1. This CDR3 has 14 amino acids. Trimming removed 5 bases from V and 1 base from J; junction bases left unmatched: 2. In germline, CDR1 is MNHDT, CDR2 YYDKIL. The part of the CDR3 DNA that was read is TGTGCTAGCAGTGGGACAGGGAGAAACACA. Protein sequence: CASSGTGRNT. The complete CDR3 sequence is CASSGTGRNTEVFF.

For this clone: Genes and germline come from the mouse. The sequence runs out 4 residues before the end of the CDR3; the remainder is reconstructed from the germline J gene. Additional DNA sequences in this sample encode the identical CDR3. The rearrangement links TRBV13-1 to TRBJ2-1, with 12 bases fitting TRBD2. Germline loops: CDR1 NSHNY, CDR2 SYGAGN. The CDR3 has 16 amino acids. V shed 3 bases and J 1 base; nucleotides not matched to a gene: 2. The CDR3 DNA, read in part, is TGTGCCAGCAGTGCCGGGACTGGGGGGAACTATGCT. Translating gives CASSAGTGGNYA. The full CDR3 protein reads CASSAGTGGNYAEQFF.

This clone has a handful of counts. Gene names are mouse gene names. The read terminates 4 residues before the CDR3 end, so the remaining end is supplied by the germline J gene. The chain recombines TRBV5 with TRBJ2-2; 7 bases line up with TRBD2. Trimming at V came to 4 bases and at J to 1 base, leaving 3 bases not matched to a gene. The germline gives CDR1 LGHNA, CDR2 YNLKQL (reference sequence). The CDR3 is 15 amino acids. The part of the CDR3 DNA that was read is TGTGCCAGCAGCCGCGGGGGGGGAAACACCGGG. Translation gives CASSRGGGNTG. The whole CDR3 protein is CASSRGGGNTGQLYF.

This clone was seen repeatedly, ten times or more. Gene names are the mouse ones. Read coverage stops 4 residues before the CDR3 terminus; the germline J gene supplies the remainder. The sample holds other DNA sequences that translate to the same CDR3. The genes are TRBV1 and TRBJ2-1; no clear D gene. The V gene's germline CDR1 is NSQYPW and CDR2 LRSPGD (reference sequence). V was cut by 3 bases and J by 0 bases, with 9 bases left in between. CDR3 length: 15 amino acids. The CDR3 spells CTCSAPTNNYAEQFF. CDR3 DNA, as far as it was read: TGCACCTGCAGTGCCCCGACAAATAACTATGCT.

For this clone: Mouse gene names apply. The missing CDR3 end, 4 residues past where the read stops, is filled in from the germline J gene. The chain links TRBV13-1 to TRBJ2-1; TRBD1 agrees at 8 bases. Germline loops: CDR1 NSHNY, CDR2 SYGAGN. This CDR3 spans 14 amino acids. The sequenced part of the CDR3 DNA is TGTGCCAGCAGTGACGGCCCAGGGGGCGCT. As protein: CASSDGPGGA. The complete CDR3 protein is CASSDGPGGAEQFF.

A few counts support this clone. Mouse gene names apply. The CDR3 goes on 4 residues after the read ends, and that part is filled in from the germline J gene. J is TRBJ2-4 and V is TRBV13-2; 14 nucleotides align to TRBD2. Germline V gene sequence: CDR1 NNHNN, CDR2 SYGAGS (reference sequence). The length of the CDR3 is 14 residues. CDR3 region: CASGGTGGANTLYF. The CDR3 DNA, read in part, is TGTGCCAGCGGCGGGACTGGGGGGGCTAAC.

This clone was counted between two and nine times. All gene names here are mouse names. The covered CDR3 bases are TGTGCCAGCAGCCAAGATGCGGGGGGGCGCCTCACCGGG. This sequence encodes CASSQDAGGRLTG. The entire CDR3 sequence reads CASSQDAGGRLTGQLYF. The rearrangement joins TRBV5 to TRBJ2-2; 8 nucleotides align to TRBD2. The read ends 4 residues early relative to the CDR3; the germline J gene fills the gap. Trimming at V came to 0 bases and at J to 4 bases, leaving 7 bases not matched to a gene. Germline CDR1 is LGHNA and CDR2 is YNLKQL (reference sequence). This CDR3 comprises 17 residues.

This clone occurred a few times. Gene and germline names: mouse. The read terminates 4 residues ahead of where the CDR3 ends, so the germline J gene completes it. Within the sample, other DNA sequences also encode this same CDR3. This chain connects TRBV31 to TRBJ2-2; perhaps TRBD1 as D (7 bases). Trimming stripped 0 bases from V and 0 bases from J, with 8 bases between. The CDR3 has 15 amino acids. The germline gives CDR1 GKSSPN, CDR2 SITVG. The covered CDR3 bases are TGTGCCTGGAGTCTAGGGGGCTCAAACACCGGG. It is translated as CAWSLGGSNTG. In full, the CDR3 is CAWSLGGSNTGQLYF.

As concerns this clone: Mouse gene names apply. The read finishes 4 residues shy of the CDR3 end, and the germline J gene is used to complete it. V usage is TRBV13-1 and J usage is TRBJ2-1, with D maybe TRBD1 (6 bases). The V and J ends lost 0 bases and 3 bases respectively, with 10 bases between them. From germline, CDR1 is NSHNY and CDR2 SYGAGN. The CDR3 extends over 15 amino acids. CDR3 protein: CASSDARDTYAEQFF. Incomplete CDR3 DNA: TGTGCCAGCAGTGATGCAAGGGACACCTATGCT.

A note on this clone: Mouse gene names apply. The sequenced fragment ends 4 residues before the CDR3 boundary, so the rest is inferred from the germline J gene. V and J are TRBV5 and TRBJ2-3, with 10 positions matching TRBD2. The CDR3 extends over 17 amino acids. V was clipped by 0 bases and J by 1 base; unmatched bases: 4. Germline lookup yields CDR1 LGHNA and CDR2 YNLKQL (reference sequence). The chain's CDR3 is CASSQDPGGAGAETLYF. Incomplete CDR3 DNA: TGTGCCAGCAGCCAAGATCCTGGGGGGGCGGGTGCAGAA.

In its sample, this clone was seen a few times. Gene names follow the mouse nomenclature. From the germline J gene comes the end of the CDR3, since the read stops 4 residues before it. This chain connects TRBV17 to TRBJ2-1; D gene unclear. Germline CDR1 is MNHDT and CDR2 is YYDKIL. CDR3 length equals 14 residues. Trimming cost V 4 bases and J 3 bases, with 10 bases left between them. Here the CDR3 reads CASSIDNPYAEQFF. Incomplete CDR3 DNA: TGTGCTAGCAGTATCGACAACCCCTATGCT. Variable domain in full (rest from reference TRBV17 and TRBJ2-1): DTTVKQNPRYKLARVGKPVNLICSQTMNHDTMYWYQKKPNQAPKLLLFYYDKILNREADTFEKFQSSRPNNSFCSLYIGSAGLEYSAMYLCASSIDNPYAEQFFGPGTRLTVL.

This clone was seen more than once but under ten times. Gene names refer to mouse genes. From the germline J gene comes the end of the CDR3, since the read stops 4 residues before it. The chain employs TRBV19 and TRBJ2-1; the match to TRBD2 covers 8 bases. From germline, CDR1 is FNHDT and CDR2 SITEND (reference sequence). V lost 4 bases, J lost 0 bases, and 6 bases stayed unmatched. The CDR3 contains 16 residues. The CDR3 loop reads CASSPNWGYNYAEQFF. The sequenced part of the CDR3 DNA is TGTGCCAGCAGTCCCAACTGGGGGTATAACTATGCT.

This clone was detected a few times. Gene names are the mouse ones. The DNA ends 4 residues before the CDR3 does, and the rest of the CDR3 is filled in from the germline J gene. V gene TRBV19 combines with J gene TRBJ2-7; no firm D call. Trimming shortened V by 1 base and J by 3 bases, and 5 bases separated the two germline ends. Germline V gene sequence: CDR1 FNHDT, CDR2 SITEND (reference sequence). The CDR3 is made up of 12 amino acids. CDR3 in amino acids: CASSILRYEQYF. The DNA read from the CDR3 is TGTGCCAGCAGTATACTCCGCTAT.